The present entry profiles one T cell receptor beta chain with its context. What it binds is not known. This specimen comes from a study of regulatory T cells in long-lasting Graves disease. Germline CDR1 reads SGHRS; CDR2 reads YFSETQ. The CDR3 consists of 14 residues. V lost 2 bases and J 1 base, leaving 9 bases between the germline ends. Study-wide points: Favored gene segments in persistent disease were TRBV28, TRBJ1-2 and TRBJ2-5. Peripheral blood was the sole material, not thyroid tissue. Among persistent patients, a larger number of public clonotypes were shared (roughly 2,900) than among newly diagnosed patients (about 1,000).

Investigators prepared the TCR beta libraries by applying iRepertoire HTBI primers and Arm-PCR of CDR3 regions. TCRdb fed the multiplex PCR reads into MiXCR, producing one record per CDR3 protein. Of about 430,000 distinct CDR3 sequences detected, 15% appear once; the ten largest clones hold around 7.6%. Documented time point: newly diagnosed GD, antithyroid drugs for less than 3 months. With RNA extracted from PBMCs as input, the TCR library was made. The sample also formed part of further work on T cells in Graves' hyperthyroidism and ophthalmopathy. Turning to that study: Using the HTBI primer set, a first-round RT-PCR was run on the TCR CDR3.

The clonotype was recovered from a woman between 40 and 55 years old with Graves disease. The sequenced sample was peripheral blood mononuclear cells (PBMCs), obtained at new diagnosis, from a patient treated with antithyroid drugs. The chain carries TRBV5-1 and TRBJ1-1; D ambiguous. CDR3 loop: CASSFDLGNTEAFF. In DNA, the CDR3 is TGCGCCAGCAGCTTCGATCTAGGGAACACTGAAGCTTTCTTT. Full variable domain (missing parts from reference TRBV5-1 and TRBJ1-1): KAGVTQTPRYLIKTRGQQVTLSCSPISGHRSVSWYQQTPGQGLQFLFEYFSETQRNKGNFPGRFSGRQFSNSRSEMNVSTLELGDSALYLCASSFDLGNTEAFFGQGTRLTVV.